The present entry profiles one TCR beta chain with its context. What antigen it recognizes has not been identified. Base qualities are not at hand, and no much larger clone is one base apart. This sample is drawn from a study of cytomegalovirus exposure and HLA in healthy donors (dated by TCRdb to the late 2010s). At the level of the whole study: An earlier analysis of 587 of the donors reported 250 to 300 Gb of sequence data and approximately 110 million unique TCR beta sequences from 150 million to 200 million T cells. Around 320 gigabases of sequencing data and 70 million to 100 million unique TCR sequences were included in an early release covering about 700 HLA-typed donors. Of the 300 to 400 genotyped donors, about 84% fell in the genetic ancestry cluster associated with self-reported Caucasian donors. The study aimed to test whether signatures of past pathogen exposure could be identified by cataloging public T cell receptors. The T cell repertoires of about 700 subjects were profiled by immunosequencing and related to cytomegalovirus serostatus. In addition to the first cohort of 650 to 750 subjects, a separate validation cohort of approximately 110 different subjects was used. High-throughput TCR immunosequencing, statistical association of individual TCRs with disease status, and machine learning were combined to predict cytomegalovirus infection status. To study patterns of TCR occurrence, a later analysis re-analyzed previously published TCR beta repertoires from several hundred donors and added high-resolution HLA genotyping. In the later analysis, no new phenotypic data were used to find candidate immune exposures; instead, reliance was placed on TCR beta sequences and their occurrence across donors. In an earlier analysis of more than 550 of the donors, high-throughput TCR beta sequencing was used to judge whether each TCR beta V gene segment behaved as functional or pseudogenic. Donor age, sex, ethnicity and CMV serostatus were compiled together with the repertoire data. Genome-wide SNP genotypes for about three fifths of the 666 donors were used in a later genetic analysis, which treated that subset as a discovery cohort. Every repertoire in the discovery cohort had been generated on one and the same sequencing platform. HLA typing included class I and class II loci at four-digit resolution. Typing coverage differed by locus: A, B, C, DRB1 and DQB1 were typed in about 620-640 donors, DQA1 in approximately 520, DPA1 in roughly 590, and DPB1 in around 440. Roughly 5 DR-DQ haplotypes were handled as single units for association and clustering because linkage in the cohort was strong. Among some 400 genotyped donors of the cohort, an average of roughly 230,000 unique TCR beta nucleotide sequences was sequenced per donor, of which 15% to 20% were non-productive.

Preparation of the library involved the immunoSEQ multiplex PCR assay. For the multiplex PCR, a mixture combining 60 forward primers for TCR Vbeta segments and 13 reverse primers for TCR Jbeta segments was used. A multiplex PCR assay on genomic DNA amplified the CDR3 region of rearranged TCR beta genes. The amplified TCR beta libraries were sequenced on the Illumina HiSeq System as 87-base-pair reads. Concerning the study's data processing: A later analysis counted tens of millions of unique TCR beta chains across the 550 to 800 repertoires, and 9 million to 14 million of these chains were shared by at least two donors. Raw reads were error-corrected and collapsed into unique sequences with a nearest-neighbor algorithm that merged closely related sequences to remove PCR and sequencing errors. V, D and J gene segments were assigned by aligning CDR3 sequences to IMGT reference sequences. For a sequence to be retained, a match of at least six nucleotides was required to both a V gene segment and a J gene segment. A rearrangement counted as productive if the CDR3 had no stop codons and remained in frame with V and J, and every other rearrangement counted as non-productive. Following IMGT convention, CDR3 was defined as the stretch from the second conserved V-encoded cysteine to the conserved J-encoded phenylalanine. Sequences without an unambiguous match to a single V gene segment were excluded from the earlier analysis of several hundred of the donors. An earlier analysis of 587 of the donors called V segments functional above 56.7% productive rearrangements and segregating when the between-donor standard deviation exceeded 5%. A statistical classification framework was built for diagnosing cytomegalovirus status from the catalog of TCR beta chain sequences. V and J gene assignment, in a later analysis, came from comparing TCR nucleotide sequences with IMGT/GENE-DB human TR gene sequences. A later analysis assigned CDR3 sequences and most-parsimonious VDJ recombination scenarios with the TCRdist pipeline. In a later analysis, each TCR beta chain was defined by its CDR3 amino acid sequence together with its V-gene family, and reads without a unique V-gene family were excluded. A later analysis removed 500 to 650 highly shared, low-generation-probability nucleotide sequences to deal with suspected cross-contamination and a sequencing artifact. In a later analysis, a clonal expansion index was calculated for each public chain from normalized within-repertoire ranks of inferred template counts. In a later analysis, generation probabilities were computed using a VDJ recombination model fitted to out-of-frame rearrangements, and the results were checked against IGoR. In a later analysis, hypergeometric tests were used to score TCR-TCR, TCR-HLA and TCR-CMV co-occurrence, with a repertoire-size bias correction applied to TCR pairs. A later analysis estimated false discovery rates by permuting HLA or CMV assignments 20 times. A later analysis grouped co-occurring TCRs with DBSCAN, adding TCRdist sequence similarity when clustering within HLA-allele-positive subsets. Repertoires with fewer than 30,000 or more than 120,000 public chains, plus five repertoires with anomalous nucleotide sharing, were excluded from co-occurrence clustering. TCRdb provides this immuneACCESS table in a form limited to in-frame rearrangements. Some clones are lacking; in checked studies, under half of them reflect an unresolved V gene, and why the rest are absent is not known. V, J and clone size are taken as reported in that table, and D and trimming were inferred from the DNA itself. The sample data list under 200,000 clones, and roughly 77% of these were observed just once. Of the sample, under 2% is held by the ten largest clones.

The cohort was made up of about 670 healthy bone marrow donors. Cohort members were all nominally healthy when sampled, although unrecorded immune exposures were likely present. The donor tested CMV seronegative and was one of the 352 seronegative cohort members. A peripheral blood sample was collected from each donor, and TCR beta sequencing was performed on peripheral blood mononuclear cells. Genomic DNA was extracted from the blood cell samples with the Qiagen DNeasy Blood Extraction Kit. Here V drops 3 bases and J drops 0 bases, and the junction holds 5 bases not matched to any gene. There are 16 amino acids in the CDR3, from cysteine to phenylalanine inclusive. Just the 48-base CDR3 DNA is kept, in frame starting at base 1. CDR1 and CDR2, looked up from the germline V gene, are SGDLS and YYNGEE. What the authors observed across the whole study: When HLA alleles, especially DR and DQ, strongly co-occurred, TCR associations were difficult to assign to individual alleles. A later analysis associated 15,000 or so TCR beta sequences with specific HLA alleles at a false discovery rate of 0.05. The study listed approximately 160 TCR beta chains as associated with cytomegalovirus. A further reported finding was that TCR beta sequences accurately predicted the HLA-A and HLA-B alleles for most subjects in the first cohort. For the cohort, immune exposure information was limited to CMV serostatus. Compared with equally common non-associated chains, HLA-associated TCR beta chains in a later analysis were more clonally expanded and had lower generation probabilities. Because HLA typing was missing for some donors at each locus, association tests included only the typed subset. Some IMGT-functional V segments, including TRBV6-2 and TRBV6-3, could not be distinguished by the 87-base-pair reads and were therefore excluded. Across donors, most TCR sequences were observed very rarely, whereas some public TCRs were present in many individuals. In both the original and validation cohorts, the classifier was reported to diagnose cytomegalovirus status with high specificity and sensitivity. According to a later analysis, TCR association rates differed among HLA loci, with DRB1 alleles showing the most associated TCRs and HLA-C alleles showing the fewest. A cluster of highly shared sequence variants was judged likely to be a technical artifact of the sequencing pipeline. Presence/absence analyses assumed roughly uniform sequencing depth across donors, an assumption that may not hold. Linkage disequilibrium might explain the correlated functional status among segregating V segments, but an unknown experimental factor could not be ruled out. In a later genetic analysis, a missense DCLRE1C variant was associated with V-gene and J-gene trimming of TCR beta chains, and the association was replicated in an independent cohort. Some 15 rarely observed V segments, including chromosome 9 orphons, were excluded from the earlier analysis of almost 600 of the donors because counts were too low. In vitro tests confirmed that three of the cytomegalovirus-associated TCR beta chains recognize cytomegalovirus antigens. In this cohort, only TCR beta chains were sequenced, and detectable features were limited by the absence of alpha or paired-chain data. In an earlier analysis of 500 to 650 of the donors, most TCR beta V segments appeared in productive rearrangements about 90% or about 30% of the time, broadly matching IMGT annotations. It was suggested by the authors that the approach could potentially be generalized to other disease states and immunological phenotypes. According to a later analysis, parvovirus B19, influenza, CMV and Epstein-Barr virus appeared linked to several top co-occurrence clusters. In a later genetic analysis, fewer N-insertions in productive TCRs were reported among donors in an Asian-associated ancestry cluster than the roughly 710-donor mean. Most CMV-associated TCR beta chains appeared to be HLA-restricted in a later analysis, and the HLA associations seemed to be driven largely by CMV exposure.

The sequence joins TRBV9 to TRBJ1-3; 8 of the junction bases match TRBD1. The origin of this receptor is a woman between 18 and 29 years old in good health and CMV-seronegative. The sequencing sample was made of PBMCs. The CDR3 in this case is CASSGRQGTSGNTIYF. The nucleotide sequence is TGTGCCAGCAGCGGCAGACAGGGGACCTCTGGAAACACCATATATTTT. Here the CDR3 is joined to the reference TRBV9 and TRBJ1-3 genes, and the full variable domain is: DSGVTQTPKHLITATGQRVTLRCSPRSGDLSVYWYQQSLDQGLQFLIQYYNGEERAKGNILERFSAQQFPDLHSELNLSSLELGDSALYFCASSGRQGTSGNTIYFGEGSWLTVV.